These T cell receptor beta chains were read from a single sample in a study of siplizumab effects on memory and regulatory T cells. The repertoire was sequenced with immunoSEQ multiplex PCR; TCRdb's copy has only in-frame clones and lacks some. This sample has roughly 75,000 clones; roughly 93% occur once, and the top ten carry 4% to 5.5%. The sequencing input was CD8+ T cells sorted from blood. The receptor source for this set is a human donor in good health. CDR3s include the opening cysteine and the closing phenylalanine or tryptophan. A D gene is named only where the DNA matches it firmly. For some rows the clone size is stated as once, few or many, or as a class when expanded; others skip it.

j_gene	v_gene	abundance	d_gene	CDR3aa	CDR3nt
TRBJ1-2	TRBV4-1	.	.	CASSQVGPGYGYTF	TGCGCCAGCAGCCAAGTCGGCCCTGGCTATGGCTACACCTTC
TRBJ1-1	TRBV7-9	.	TRBD1	CASSHAPGQGIPKAFF	TGTGCCAGCAGCCATGCTCCGGGACAGGGGATTCCAAAAGCTTTCTTT
TRBJ2-3	TRBV6-4	few	.	CASSEQGEGDTQYF	TGTGCCAGCAGTGAACAGGGGGAGGGAGATACGCAGTATTTT
TRBJ1-2	TRBV21-1	.	.	CASSKGGGRAYGYTF	TGTGCCAGCAGCAAAGGCGGAGGACGGGCCTATGGCTACACCTTC
TRBJ1-5	TRBV28	.	TRBD1	CASSLGQGGQPQHF	TGTGCCAGCAGTTTGGGACAGGGGGGTCAGCCCCAGCATTTT
TRBJ1-1	TRBV18	.	.	CASSPPGRNTEAFF	TGTGCCAGCTCACCACCCGGTCGGAACACTGAAGCTTTCTTT
TRBJ2-7	TRBV5-4	.	.	CASSLLLGTSYEQYF	TGTGCCAGCAGCTTGTTGCTTGGGACCTCCTACGAGCAGTACTTC
TRBJ1-2	TRBV19	once	.	CASSIGMGYTF	TGTGCCAGTAGTATCGGAATGGGCTACACCTTC
TRBJ1-1	TRBV29-1	.	.	CSLLRDIGYTEAFF	TGCAGCTTGCTCCGGGACATCGGATACACTGAAGCTTTCTTT
TRBJ2-3	TRBV7-3	once	.	CASSFRGAGTDTQYF	TGTGCCAGCAGCTTCCGGGGAGCGGGCACAGATACGCAGTATTTT
TRBJ2-2	TRBV9	.	.	CASSVAGRDSLVPGELFF	TGTGCCAGCAGCGTAGCTGGGCGGGACAGCTTAGTTCCCGGGGAGCTGTTTTTT
TRBJ2-3	TRBV5-4	.	.	CASSGIGTGLTDTQYF	TGTGCCAGCAGCGGTATAGGCACAGGGCTAACAGATACGCAGTATTTT
TRBJ2-1	TRBV19	.	.	CASRLGPYNEQFF	TGTGCCAGTAGGCTGGGACCTTACAATGAGCAGTTCTTC
TRBJ2-7	TRBV6-6	.	.	CASSYDLSSGTGEQYF	TGTGCCAGCAGTTACGACCTCAGTTCCGGGACGGGTGAGCAGTACTTC
TRBJ2-7	TRBV2	.	.	CASIGGSYEQYF	TGTGCCAGCATCGGCGGCTCCTACGAGCAGTACTTC
TRBJ1-1	TRBV2	.	.	CASSEGEGGNTEAFF	TGTGCCAGCAGTGAAGGCGAAGGGGGGAACACTGAAGCTTTCTTT
TRBJ1-1	TRBV5-1	.	.	CASSLGDGGEAFF	TGCGCCAGCAGCTTGGGTGATGGCGGTGAAGCTTTCTTT
TRBJ2-7	TRBV7-2	.	TRBD2	CASSSGLGRYEQYF	TGTGCCAGCAGCTCGGGACTAGGTCGCTACGAGCAGTACTTC
TRBJ2-1	TRBV10-2	.	.	CASNPGEEYNEQFF	TGCGCCAGCAATCCGGGGGAAGAGTACAATGAGCAGTTCTTC
TRBJ2-5	TRBV5-4	.	.	CASSPIYGGKETQYF	TGTGCCAGCAGCCCCATCTACGGCGGGAAAGAGACCCAGTACTTC
TRBJ2-7	TRBV19	.	.	CASSIGLSYEQYF	TGTGCCAGTAGTATCGGACTTTCCTACGAGCAGTACTTC
TRBJ1-2	TRBV9	.	TRBD1	CASSVAGTAPRGYTF	TGTGCCAGCAGCGTAGCTGGGACAGCTCCTAGGGGCTACACCTTC
TRBJ1-4	TRBV19	.	.	CASSIWGQDEKLFF	TGTGCCAGTAGTATATGGGGGCAGGATGAAAAACTGTTTTTT